The clone carrying this TCR beta chain has only one observation. Its matching antigen is unknown. Sequencing was performed with immunoSEQ multiplex PCR; in TCRdb, only in-frame clones are kept and a portion is missing. The sample records around 160,000 clones, about 95% being singletons. The data derive from a study of T cell responses to AZD1222 COVID-19 vaccine. Overall study findings and caveats: Females made up more of the donors, who were largely white British, and clonal diversity may have come out too low.

The germline V gene has CDR1 MDHEN and CDR2 SYDVKM. V was cut by 4 bases and J by 1 base, with 14 bases left in between. This CDR3 contains 16 residues. This chain uses TRBV28 with TRBJ2-1, with D tentatively TRBD2 (6 bases). The receptor was isolated from an adult in good health. Material: peripheral blood, obtained on day 0 of AZD1222 vaccination. CDR3 in amino acids: CASSSHLAASYNEQFF. In DNA form, the CDR3 reads TGTGCCAGCAGTTCTCACTTAGCGGCTTCCTACAATGAGCAGTTCTTC.